These 18 T cell receptor beta chains originate from one sample sequenced in a study of beta chain features in type 1 diabetes. Regarding the study as a whole: Within each of all four CD4+ subsets, Type 1 diabetes patients had TCRB CDR3s that were moderately but significantly shorter.

Their antigen targets remain unknown. The entirety of the isolated RNA underwent reverse transcription, so expressed TCRB transcripts were sequenced. Only in-frame clones appear in the TCRdb table, and some are missing; sequencing was by immunoSEQ multiplex PCR. Of around 690,000 clones in the sample, 9.5% to 15% were seen once. The sequenced sample was naive CD4+ T cells from blood. Every receptor here comes from a man in his thirties or forties with type 1 diabetes.

The chain links TRBV7-2 to TRBJ1-1; D not resolved. Trimming stripped 1 base from V and 0 bases from J, with 12 bases between. Looked up from germline, CDR1 is SGHTA and CDR2 is FQGNSA. The CDR3 spans 16 residues. DNA of the CDR3: TGTGCCAGCAGCTTAGGGGGTGGCGGGGTGAACACTGAAGCTTTCTTT. It specifies CASSLGGGGVNTEAFF. The variable domain in full, with the rest retrieved from reference TRBV7-2 and TRBJ1-1, is GAGVSQSPSNKVTEKGKDVELRCDPISGHTALYWYRQSLGQGLEFLIYFQGNSAPDKSGLPSDRFSAERTGGSVSTLTIQRTQQEDSAVYLCASSLGGGGVNTEAFFGQGTRLTVV.

The chain carries TRBV10-3 and TRBJ2-7; 7 positions match TRBD2. Trimming removed 0 bases from V and 3 bases from J; junction bases left unmatched: 5. The germline gives CDR1 ENHRY, CDR2 SYGVKD. The CDR3 is 15 amino acids. The CDR3 region is CAISESWGGSYEQYF. CDR3 nucleotides: TGTGCCATCAGTGAGTCGTGGGGGGGGAGCTACGAGCAGTACTTC.

The V and J genes are TRBV13 and TRBJ1-2; 8 nucleotides align to TRBD1. Germline V gives CDR1 PRHDT, CDR2 FYEKMQ (reference sequence). The CDR3 contains 14 residues. With 5 bases clipped from V and 3 bases from J, the junction kept 5 bases outside the gene matches. Here the CDR3 reads CASSPRQGHYGYTF. The DNA of the CDR3 is TGTGCCAGCAGCCCCAGACAGGGGCACTATGGCTACACCTTC.

In this sample, this clone turned up a few times. This chain connects TRBV7-2 to TRBJ2-3, with 10 bases lining up with TRBD2. CDR1 and CDR2 (germline): SGHTA, FQGNSA. Trimming took 7 bases from V and 6 from J; bases not matched to a gene: 13. The CDR3 totals 16 residues. The CDR3, as DNA: TGTGCCAGCACCCCGAATCAAGCGGGGGGGTTCGATACGCAGTATTTT. The encoded protein is CASTPNQAGGFDTQYF.

The chain has TRBV19 and TRBJ2-6; no definite D call. Per germline, CDR1 LNHDA and CDR2 SQIVND (reference sequence). The V end lost 3 bases, the J end lost 0 bases, and 6 bases lay between the germline ends. The length of the CDR3 is 15 residues. The CDR3 region has the DNA TGTGCCAGTAGTATTCAGTACTCTGGGGCCAACGTCCTGACTTTC. The encoded protein is CASSIQYSGANVLTF.

The rearrangement uses TRBV10-3 and TRBJ2-7; no reliable D call. The CDR3 runs to 13 residues. The V end was cut by 3 bases, the J end by 3 bases, with 9 bases between. Germline V gives CDR1 ENHRY, CDR2 SYGVKD. The CDR3 loop reads CAISDPDHYEQYF. CDR3 in DNA: TGTGCCATCAGTGATCCGGATCACTACGAGCAGTACTTC.

About this clone itself: Other DNA sequences in this specimen translate into the identical CDR3. The CDR3 DNA reads TGTGCCAGCAGTTACTCGAAGGGATCCTACGAGCAGTACTTC. The encoded protein is CASSYSKGSYEQYF. The chain combines TRBV6-5 with TRBJ2-7; no reliable D call. V was cut by 0 bases and J by 1 base, with 7 bases left in between. CDR3 length equals 14 residues. Germline CDR1 MNHEY, CDR2 SVGAGI.

The chain joins TRBV28 to TRBJ2-7; D is perhaps TRBD1 or TRBD2 (5 bases each). The CDR3 runs 14 residues. Germline CDR1 is MDHEN and CDR2 is SYDVKM. Trimming left V 10 bases short and J 3 bases short, with 19 bases between. CDR3 residues: CAIRRLGGGYEQYF. The CDR3 bases are TGTGCCATACGACGCCTTGGGGGTGGCTACGAGCAGTACTTC.

This clone has only a few counts. The rearrangement uses TRBV11-2 and TRBJ1-2, with 9 bases matching TRBD1. Trimming took 4 bases from V and 4 from J; bases not matched to a gene: 7. Per germline, CDR1 SGHAT and CDR2 FQNNGV. CDR3 length: 15 residues. The CDR3 sequence: CASSSTGGAGYGYTF. The CDR3 DNA sequence: TGTGCCAGCAGCTCTACAGGGGGCGCTGGCTATGGCTACACCTTC.

This clone was detected only a few times. The V and J genes are TRBV19 and TRBJ2-7; D unresolved. The CDR3 sequence is 13 residues long. Looked up from germline, CDR1 is LNHDA and CDR2 is SQIVND (reference sequence). The V end lost 7 bases, the J end lost 1 base, and 11 bases lay between the germline ends. The CDR3 DNA sequence: TGTGCCAGTAACACCTACGGATCCTACGAGCAGTACTTC. Protein sequence: CASNTYGSYEQYF.

This clone occurred a few times. The chain is built from TRBV7-2 and TRBJ2-6; a weak D match, TRBD2 (5 bases). V was shortened by 4 bases and J by 3 bases, with 7 bases between the two germline ends. The CDR3 totals 14 residues. Germline-derived CDR1 and CDR2 are SGHTA and FQGNSA. The CDR3 protein is CASSSRDGANVLTF. The CDR3 nucleotides read TGTGCCAGCAGCTCCCGGGATGGGGCCAACGTCCTGACTTTC.

This clone was picked up a small number of times. The rearrangement joins TRBV6-5 to TRBJ2-3; a weak D match, TRBD1 (6 bases). Germline V gives CDR1 MNHEY, CDR2 SVGAGI. The CDR3 length is 13 residues. V dropped 7 bases and J dropped 3 bases, with 11 bases sitting between them. The CDR3 loop reads CASISTGTDTQYF. DNA of the CDR3: TGTGCCAGCATCTCCACAGGGACAGATACGCAGTATTTT.

A few counts support this clone. The rearrangement links TRBV21-1 to TRBJ1-4. TRBV21-1 is tagged as a pseudogene. The CDR3 loop spans 15 amino acids. The CDR3 region is CASSPPGGLGEKLFF. The DNA of the CDR3 is TGTGCCAGCAGCCCTCCCGGGGGGCTAGGCGAAAAACTGTTTTTT.

The sample holds a few counts of this clone. The V gene is TRBV28, the J gene TRBJ1-6; D unclear. Germline V gene data show CDR1 as MDHEN and CDR2 as SYDVKM. The CDR3 has 13 amino acids. Trimming removed 5 bases from V and 10 bases from J, with 12 bases in between. The CDR3 region has the DNA TGTGCCAGCAGTCCCCAATCGCTCTCACCCCTCCACTTT. It yields the protein CASSPQSLSPLHF.

The chain links TRBV5-4 to TRBJ2-1, with a possible D match to TRBD1 (5 bases). Trimming took 4 bases from V and 9 from J, leaving 11 bases between them. The CDR3 covers 12 residues. Germline values: CDR1 SGHNT, CDR2 YYREEE (reference sequence). Here the CDR3 reads CASSRPRGEQFF. The CDR3 nucleotides are TGTGCCAGCAGCCGGCCAAGGGGTGAGCAGTTCTTC. Complete variable domain (other parts from reference TRBV5-4 and TRBJ2-1): ETGVTQSPTHLIKTRGQQVTLRCSSQSGHNTVSWYQQALGQGPQFIFQYYREEENGRGNFPPRFSGLQFPNYSSELNVNALELDDSALYLCASSRPRGEQFFGPGTRLTVL.

This clone has a handful of counts. Other DNA sequences in the sample encode the same CDR3. The genes are TRBV7-2 and TRBJ2-5; D gene unclear. Per the germline V gene, CDR1 is SGHTA and CDR2 is FQGNSA. The CDR3 sequence is 13 residues long. Trimming took off 0 bases at V and 1 base at J, with 3 bases between the two ends. CDR3 protein: CASSLASQETQYF. CDR3 nucleotide sequence: TGTGCCAGCAGCTTAGCCTCCCAAGAGACCCAGTACTTC.

The V and J genes are TRBV19 and TRBJ2-7; the D is unclear. Germline lookup yields CDR1 LNHDA and CDR2 SQIVND (reference sequence). The germline V and J ends were trimmed by 3 bases and 1 base, with 13 bases remaining between them. This CDR3 comprises 15 residues. CDR3 loop: CASSMSRLRSYEQYF. The CDR3 DNA sequence: TGTGCCAGTAGTATGTCTCGACTGCGATCCTACGAGCAGTACTTC.

In this sample, this clone turned up a few times. This rearrangement joins TRBV9 to TRBJ2-3, with TRBD2 matching 12 bases. V trimming: 2 bases; J trimming: 4 bases; junction bases outside the gene matches: 2. The CDR3 spans 15 residues. Germline values: CDR1 SGDLS, CDR2 YYNGEE. CDR3 DNA sequence: TGTGCCAGCAGCGTGACTAGCGGGGGCCCAGATACGCAGTATTTT. This encodes CASSVTSGGPDTQYF.